The 14 T cell receptor beta chains below were found in one sample sequenced in a study of T-cell memory formation after mild COVID-19. TCRdb itself ran the 5' RACE reads through MiXCR, one entry per CDR3 protein. The sample shows about 430,000 distinct CDR3 sequences, around 17% of them seen only once. The specimen sequenced was PBMCs or a T cell subset sorted from them (not recorded which). The source of these receptors is a man aged 18 to 30 who had mild COVID-19 (a few samples of this study predate the infection). Cell type and time point are not known.

The chain joins TRBV6-4 to TRBJ1-5; D gene uncertain. V lost 3 bases and J 0 bases, leaving 15 bases between the germline ends. Germline loops: CDR1 MRHNA, CDR2 SNTAGT. The CDR3 has 17 amino acids. The CDR3 is CASSEALRFYSNQPQHF. In DNA, the CDR3 is TGTGCCAGCAGTGAGGCGCTCAGGTTTTATAGCAATCAGCCCCAGCATTTT.

This clonotype was seen many times. The chain links TRBV4-1 to TRBJ1-6; possibly TRBD1 for D (6 bases). Germline CDR1 reads MGHRA; CDR2 reads YSYEKL. The V end was cut by 5 bases, the J end by 8 bases, with 16 bases between. The CDR3 contains 15 residues. The CDR3 loop reads CASSDLRGADSPLHF. Written as DNA, the CDR3 is TGCGCCAGCAGCGACCTACGGGGGGCTGATTCACCCCTCCACTTT.

The V gene is TRBV7-9, the J gene TRBJ2-2, with D perhaps TRBD2 (5 bases). CDR1 is SEHNR and CDR2 is FQNEAQ in the germline V gene (reference sequence). CDR3 length: 13 residues. The V and J ends lost 5 bases and 10 bases respectively, with 14 bases between them. The CDR3 nucleotides are TGTGCCAGCAGCGGAGGTGACTACGTGGAGCTGTTTTTT. It codes for CASSGGDYVELFF.

This clonotype occurred a few times. The chain combines TRBV5-1 with TRBJ2-2, with D possibly matching TRBD2 (5 bases). The CDR3 runs to 15 residues. V was trimmed by 3 bases and J by 8 bases, leaving 17 bases between them. CDR1 SGHRS and CDR2 YFSETQ come from the germline V gene. CDR3 in DNA: TGCGCCAGCAGCTCCCCTGAGGGAATTGAAGGGGAGCTGTTTTTT. It specifies CASSSPEGIEGELFF.

This clonotype showed up just a few times. The gene calls are TRBV7-9 and TRBJ2-7; 11 bases line up with TRBD2. The CDR3 extends over 14 amino acids. CDR1 is SEHNR, CDR2 FQNEAQ, per germline (reference sequence). V shed 3 bases and J 5 bases; nucleotides not matched to a gene: 3. This CDR3 reads CASSFGTSGDEQYF. DNA of the CDR3: TGTGCCAGCAGCTTCGGGACTAGCGGCGACGAGCAGTACTTC.

The V gene is TRBV20-1, the J gene TRBJ1-1; 10 bases agree with TRBD1. The CDR3 runs to 14 residues. Germline loops: CDR1 DFQATT, CDR2 SNEGSKA (reference sequence). J lost 4 bases, V lost 6 bases, and 8 bases had no gene match. In nucleotides, the CDR3 is TGCAGTGCGAGGACAGGGGGTACAGCCACTGAAGCTTTCTTT. Protein product: CSARTGGTATEAFF.

The V and J genes are TRBV6-5 and TRBJ2-5; perhaps TRBD1 as D (6 bases). The germline V and J ends were trimmed by 6 bases and 5 bases, with 19 bases remaining between them. The CDR3 consists of 15 residues. Germline CDR1 and CDR2: MNHEY and SVGAGI. In DNA, the CDR3 is TGTGCCAGCAGCGCCGGCAGGGGAGAAGGGGAGACCCAGTACTTC. It encodes CASSAGRGEGETQYF.

A word on this clonotype: The CDR3 carries no conserved terminal phenylalanine or tryptophan, so it likely arises from a read error. This sequence joins TRBV10-3 and TRBJ2-7; 9 bases line up with TRBD1. The CDR3 extends over 14 amino acids. Germline loops: CDR1 ENHRY, CDR2 SYGVKD. Trimming at V came to 3 bases and at J to 4 bases, leaving 4 bases not matched to a gene. The CDR3: CAISDTGTGYEQYL. In nucleotides, the CDR3 is TGTGCCATCAGTGATACCGGGACAGGGTACGAGCAGTACTTA.

This clonotype was picked up a small number of times. The chain recombines TRBV29-1 with TRBJ1-2; D perhaps matches TRBD1 (5 bases). CDR1 is SQVTM and CDR2 is ANQGSEA in the germline V gene. V lost 0 bases, J lost 4 bases, and 15 bases lay in between. This CDR3 has 15 amino acids. In DNA, the CDR3 is TGCAGCGTTGAAGATCGGCGGGACCGCGCCTATGGCTACACCTTC. Translation: CSVEDRRDRAYGYTF.

The CDR3 protein is CASSLGAAQYF. The CDR3 region has the DNA TGTGCCAGCAGTTTAGGGGCTGCCCAGTACTTC. The chain links TRBV12-3 or TRBV12-4 to TRBJ2-5; D uncertain. The CDR3 runs to 11 residues. Trimming removed 1 base from V and 9 bases from J, with 6 bases in between.

This clonotype was picked up a small number of times. CDR3 loop: CASRTSGGPDTQYF. CDR3 nucleotides: TGTGCCAGCAGGACTAGCGGGGGTCCAGATACGCAGTATTTT. The chain combines TRBV7-3 with TRBJ2-3; 12 nucleotides agree with TRBD2. The CDR3 runs 14 residues. The germline V gene has CDR1 SGHTA and CDR2 FQGTGA. V was pared by 6 bases and J by 4 bases, with 2 bases of the junction left unmatched.

This clonotype has just a few counts. The J gene is TRBJ1-3, the V gene TRBV18; possibly TRBD1 for D (6 bases). Germline V gene data show CDR1 as KGHSH and CDR2 as LQKENI. This CDR3 region has 15 residues. V dropped 3 bases and J dropped 3 bases, with 12 bases sitting between them. CDR3 loop: CASSPSTGVGNTIYF. DNA of the CDR3: TGTGCCAGCTCACCCTCGACAGGCGTTGGAAACACCATATATTTT.

This sequence joins TRBV28 and TRBJ2-2; 8 positions agree with TRBD2. Losses at the gene ends were 3 bases for V and 5 bases for J; bases not matched to a gene: 8. Germline V gives CDR1 MDHEN, CDR2 SYDVKM. The CDR3 has 16 amino acids. Here the CDR3 reads CASSLMASGRTGELFF. In nucleotides, the CDR3 is TGTGCCAGCAGTTTGATGGCTAGCGGGCGGACCGGGGAGCTGTTTTTT.

This clonotype was counted a few times. V gene TRBV5-1 combines with J gene TRBJ1-1, with 12 positions matching TRBD1. Unmatched junction bases numbered 7, after V lost 6 bases and J lost 1 base. The CDR3 has 16 amino acids. The germline gives CDR1 SGHRS, CDR2 YFSETQ. Written as DNA, the CDR3 is TGCGCCAGCACCTGGGGGGGACAGGGGGCGAACACTGAAGCTTTCTTT. This gives the protein CASTWGGQGANTEAFF.